The T cell receptor (beta chain) described here comes from a study of blood T cell repertoires in COVID-19. Sequencing used immunoSEQ multiplex PCR; TCRdb keeps in-frame clones, though not all of them. The repertoire holds some 700,000 clones, with approximately 90% as singletons. The CDR3 covers 16 residues. The V gene end was trimmed by 2 bases and the J gene end by 2 bases; junction bases not matched to a gene: 5. The germline gives CDR1 MNHEY, CDR2 SMNVEV (reference sequence). In this sample, this clone turned up once. The receptor was derived from a woman younger than 35 with acute or convalescent COVID-19. This chain links TRBV27 with TRBJ2-3, with 9 bases matching TRBD2. Input material: peripheral blood. In DNA, the CDR3 is TGTGCCAGCAGTTTAGGAGGCGGGGGGGTCACAGATACGCAGTATTTT. Translating gives CASSLGGGGVTDTQYF.